The 5 T cell receptor beta chains in this list originate from one sample, sequenced in a study of OX40 agonist ivuxolimab in advanced cancers. This table comes from immunoSEQ multiplex PCR, and its TCRdb copy is limited to in-frame clones, with some not included. The table lists some 58,000 clones, about nine tenths of them singletons. The specimen was CD4+ or CD8+ T cells sorted from blood, collected in a trial of the OX40 agonist ivuxolimab. Receptors were obtained from an adult with an advanced solid tumor such as melanoma, head and neck, liver or kidney cancer.

The chain joins TRBV4-1 to TRBJ1-1, with D unresolved. Per germline, CDR1 MGHRA and CDR2 YSYEKL. V dropped 1 base and J dropped 5 bases, with 8 bases sitting between them. This CDR3 spans 13 amino acids. The chain's CDR3 is CASSQARQTEAFF. The DNA for the CDR3 is TGCGCCAGCAGCCAAGCGCGGCAAACTGAAGCTTTCTTT.

This clone was counted a single time. CDR3: CASQSMSTEAFF. The DNA of the CDR3 is TGTGCCAGTCAGAGCATGAGCACTGAAGCTTTCTTT. The chain employs TRBV19 and TRBJ1-1, with D unresolved. Looked up from germline, CDR1 is LNHDA and CDR2 is SQIVND (reference sequence). V was clipped by 8 bases and J by 4 bases, with 11 bases between them. The CDR3 consists of 12 residues.

The rearrangement uses TRBV2 and TRBJ2-5, with D uncertain. Per the germline V gene, CDR1 is SNHLY and CDR2 is FYNNEI. The V end was cut by 6 bases, the J end by 2 bases, with 4 bases between. The CDR3 length is 11 residues. The CDR3 is CASRLQETQYF. The CDR3 coding sequence is TGTGCCAGCAGACTACAAGAGACCCAGTACTTC.

In its sample, this clone was seen a few times. The rearrangement joins TRBV5-6 to TRBJ2-1, with D uncertain. This CDR3 contains 14 residues. Germline V gene lookup returns CDR1 SGHDT and CDR2 YYEEEE. V dropped 4 bases and J dropped 4 bases, with 12 bases sitting between them. CDR3 DNA: TGTGCCAGCAGCCCGGTGGGCGTATACAATGAGCAGTTCTTC. As protein: CASSPVGVYNEQFF.

This clone has just one count. The chain couples TRBV27 to TRBJ2-1; 7 bases line up with TRBD1. V lost 4 bases to trimming and J lost 5 bases; unmatched junction nucleotides: 11. CDR3 size: 16 residues. Germline values: CDR1 MNHEY, CDR2 SMNVEV (reference sequence). CDR3 DNA sequence: TGTGCCAGCAGTTCACGGACAGGACCCTCTAACAATGAGCAGTTCTTC. Translating gives CASSSRTGPSNNEQFF.